What follows are 4 T cell receptor beta chains derived from one specimen sequenced in a study of monozygotic twins with inflammatory bowel disease. From its re-call of the 5' RACE reads, TCRdb lists each CDR3 protein once, without DNA. This repertoire includes 150,000 to 200,000 distinct CDR3 sequences. Sequenced: blood. Receptors originate from a human donor with ulcerative colitis or Crohn's disease, or a healthy co-twin of an affected twin (not recorded which).

This chain connects TRBV5-1 to TRBJ2-1. The CDR3 runs to 15 residues. Germline V gene sequence: CDR1 SGHRS, CDR2 YFSETQ. CDR3 loop: CASSWDGSSYNEQFF.

The rearrangement uses TRBV7-2 and TRBJ2-1; TCRdb's D gene call, TRBD2, goes unchecked for lack of DNA. CDR1 and CDR2 (germline): SGHTA, FQGNSA. This CDR3 has 12 amino acids. The CDR3 spells CASSFRDYGQFF.

The rearrangement uses TRBV7-2 and TRBJ2-1; TCRdb outputs TRBD2, but without DNA this stays unchecked. The CDR3 loop spans 15 amino acids. Germline V lookup: CDR1 SGHTA, CDR2 FQGNSA. The chain's CDR3 is CASSRLAGVYNEQFF.

This rearrangement joins TRBV19 to TRBJ2-6; as DNA is missing, the TRBD1 call by TCRdb cannot be tested. Germline CDR1 reads LNHDA; CDR2 reads SQIVND (reference sequence). CDR3 length equals 17 residues. The CDR3 reads CASIPGQGFSGANVLTF. Variable domain in full (rest from reference TRBV19 and TRBJ2-6): DGGITQSPKYLFRKEGQNVTLSCEQNLNHDAMYWYRQDPGQGLRLIYYSQIVNDFQKGDIAEGYSVSREKKESFPLTVTSAQKNPTAFYLCASIPGQGFSGANVLTFGAGSRLTVL.